Below are 2 T cell receptor beta chains sequenced from a single sample in a study of cytomegalovirus exposure and HLA in healthy donors. In the PCR, 60 Vbeta and 13 Jbeta primers were used. The method was immunoSEQ multiplex PCR; TCRdb's version includes in-frame clones alone and lacks a portion of them. In the table there are more than 85,000 clones, around 70% of which are singletons. The sequencing sample was made of PBMCs. The receptor source for this set is a woman aged 45-65 years in good health and CMV-seropositive.

The genes are TRBV6-5 and TRBJ1-3; no reliable D call. Trimming shortened V by 5 bases and J by 2 bases, and 10 bases separated the two germline ends. The CDR3 consists of 14 residues. Germline V lookup: CDR1 MNHEY, CDR2 SVGAGI. CDR3 residues: CASSEGAAGNTIYF. The CDR3 DNA reads as TGTGCCAGCAGTGAGGGAGCTGCTGGAAACACCATATATTTT.

The chain recombines TRBV6-1 with TRBJ1-1, with 8 positions matching TRBD1. This CDR3 contains 14 residues. V gave up 5 bases and J gave up 2 bases; unmatched junction bases: 4. Germline CDR1 is MNHNS and CDR2 is SASEGT. CDR3 DNA sequence: TGTGCCAGCAGTTTCGACAGGGGTAACACTGAAGCTTTCTTT. Translated, it gives CASSFDRGNTEAFF.